The 29 T cell receptor beta chains in this list originate from one sample, sequenced in a study of T cell repertoires in cytomegalovirus infection. MiXCR, applied by TCRdb to the reads, yields one record per CDR3 protein. The sample consists of 300,000 to 450,000 distinct CDR3 sequences, approximately 18% of them appearing once. The sequenced sample was PBMCs. These receptors were obtained from a human donor in good health (CMV status not recorded). Some clones in this sample may be carry-over from other donors' samples.

This clonotype was counted ten times or more. The chain is built from TRBV6-1 and TRBJ1-5; TRBD1 matches 7 bases. The junction had 7 bases not matched to a gene; V was cut back by 5 bases and J by 0 bases. Germline V CDR1 and CDR2: MNHNS, SASEGT. This CDR3 has 16 amino acids. The CDR3 spells CASSPWTGYSNQPQHF. DNA for the CDR3: TGTGCCAGCAGTCCCTGGACAGGATATAGCAATCAGCCCCAGCATTTT.

This clonotype was detected only a few times. J is TRBJ2-7 and V is TRBV29-1; possibly TRBD1 for D (5 bases). Germline V CDR1 and CDR2: SQVTM, ANQGSEA. V lost 4 bases, J lost 2 bases, and 9 bases lay in between. This CDR3 region has 12 residues. The CDR3 loop reads CSVGVTAYEQYF. CDR3 nucleotides: TGCAGCGTTGGGGTGACAGCCTACGAGCAGTACTTC.

This clonotype was recorded at least ten times. The V call is TRBV7-2, the J call TRBJ2-2; D might be TRBD1 or TRBD2, each matching 5 bases. The germline V gene encodes CDR1 SGHTA and CDR2 FQGNSA. This CDR3 contains 12 residues. Trimming stripped 5 bases from V and 8 bases from J, with 9 bases between. CDR3 sequence: CASSLWGGELFF. As DNA, the CDR3 is TGTGCCAGCAGCCTCTGGGGGGGGGAGCTGTTTTTT.

This clonotype was picked up many times. This sequence joins TRBV7-8 and TRBJ1-5, with 11 bases lining up with TRBD1. The CDR3 is made up of 15 amino acids. Germline V gene lookup returns CDR1 SGHVS and CDR2 FQNEAQ. Trimming took 6 bases from V and 6 from J; bases not matched to a gene: 7. The CDR3 region is CASSPDRGRSQPQHF. The CDR3 nucleotides read TGTGCCAGCAGTCCGGACAGGGGGCGAAGTCAGCCCCAGCATTTT.

In this sample, this clonotype turned up many times. V is TRBV7-2 and J is TRBJ1-6; D might be TRBD1 (5 bases). Germline CDR1 SGHTA, CDR2 FQGNSA. The CDR3 spans 16 residues. V gave up 4 bases and J gave up 1 base, with 11 bases separating them. CDR3 sequence reads: CASSWGGSSYNSPLHF. The CDR3 nucleotides read TGTGCCAGCAGCTGGGGGGGGAGTTCCTATAATTCACCCCTCCACTTT.

There are many counts of this clonotype. The V call is TRBV7-2, the J call TRBJ2-7; 10 positions match TRBD2. V was clipped by 1 base and J by 4 bases; unmatched bases: 4. The CDR3 covers 15 residues. The germline V gene encodes CDR1 SGHTA and CDR2 FQGNSA. Here the CDR3 reads CASSLGPSGSYEQYF. Written as DNA, the CDR3 is TGTGCCAGCAGCTTAGGTCCTAGCGGGAGTTACGAGCAGTACTTC.

The CDR3 nucleotides read TGTGCCAGCAGCTCACGAGGGGGCCGCACAGATACGCAGTATTTT. Its protein product is CASSSRGGRTDTQYF. The chain carries TRBV5-4 and TRBJ2-3; 7 nucleotides match TRBD1. The V and J ends lost 3 bases and 1 base, in that order; junction bases with no gene match: 5. This CDR3 comprises 15 residues. In germline, CDR1 is SGHNT, CDR2 YYREEE (reference sequence).

The rearrangement links TRBV15 to TRBJ2-1, with D perhaps TRBD1 or TRBD2 (5 bases each). Deletions cut 1 base from V and 10 bases from J, with 11 bases between. This CDR3 is 13 amino acids long. The germline V gene encodes CDR1 LNHNV and CDR2 YYDKDF (reference sequence). CDR3 nucleotides: TGTGCCACCAGCAGAGGAGGGGCTGGAGAGCAGTTCTTC. This codes for CATSRGGAGEQFF.

In this sample, this clonotype turned up many times. V usage is TRBV4-3 and J usage is TRBJ2-7, with D perhaps matching TRBD1 (7 bases). The CDR3 runs to 16 residues. The V end lost 2 bases, the J end lost 5 bases, and 19 bases lay between the germline ends. Germline V CDR1 and CDR2: LGHNA, YSLEER. In nucleotides, the CDR3 is TGCGCCAGCAGCCAATGGGGGGTAGGGGGCGTCAACGAGCAGTACTTC. Its protein is CASSQWGVGGVNEQYF.

This clonotype was counted at least ten times. V and J are TRBV10-3 and TRBJ1-5; D remains unclear. The V gene lost 11 bases and the J gene lost 4 bases, with 18 bases spanning the gap. The CDR3 loop spans 14 amino acids. Germline loops: CDR1 ENHRY, CDR2 SYGVKD. The CDR3 DNA follows: TGTGCCGCGGCCGGAGTCCTGGGGAATCAGCCCCAGCATTTT. Translating it yields CAAAGVLGNQPQHF.

This clonotype was detected ten times or more. The chain has TRBV6-1 and TRBJ2-1; possibly TRBD1 or TRBD2 for D (5 bases each). CDR3 length: 13 amino acids. V lost 5 bases to trimming and J lost 4 bases, with 9 bases between them. Germline V lookup: CDR1 MNHNS, CDR2 SASEGT. CDR3 sequence: CASSRDAYNEQFF. The CDR3 region has the DNA TGTGCCAGCAGTCGGGACGCTTACAATGAGCAGTTCTTC.

The chain combines TRBV7-2 with TRBJ1-1; D is uncertain. The CDR3 consists of 13 residues. The V gene's germline CDR1 is SGHTA and CDR2 FQGNSA. The V end lost 2 bases, the J end lost 4 bases, and 8 bases lay between the germline ends. Written as DNA, the CDR3 is TGTGCCAGCAGCTTAAGGCAGGCCACTGAAGCTTTCTTT. This codes for CASSLRQATEAFF.

This clonotype was counted between two and nine times. The chain links TRBV6-2 or TRBV6-3 to TRBJ2-7, with D possibly TRBD1 on 5 matching bases. The germline V and J ends were trimmed by 2 bases and 4 bases, with 15 bases remaining between them. In germline, CDR1 is MNHEY, CDR2 SVGEGT. The CDR3 is 15 residues long. CDR3 protein: CASSYPLDTFYEQYF. The DNA for the CDR3 is TGTGCCAGCAGTTACCCCTTGGACACTTTTTACGAGCAGTACTTC.

This clonotype was counted between two and nine times. The V and J genes are TRBV5-4 and TRBJ2-5; the match to TRBD1 covers 9 bases. The CDR3 is 14 residues long. Germline CDR1 reads SGHNT; CDR2 reads YYREEE (reference sequence). After removal of 4 bases from V and 4 bases from J, the junction contained 5 bases not matched to a gene. CDR3 DNA: TGTGCCAGCAGCGAACAGGGGGCGCGAGAGACCCAGTACTTC. Protein: CASSEQGARETQYF.

The J gene is TRBJ2-7, the V gene TRBV6-1; 10 bases align to TRBD2. The CDR3 totals 14 residues. Per germline, CDR1 MNHNS and CDR2 SASEGT. V shed 5 bases and J 2 bases; nucleotides not matched to a gene: 3. CDR3 in DNA: TGTGCCAGCAGTCGGACTAGCGGACCCTACGAGCAGTACTTC. Protein sequence: CASSRTSGPYEQYF.

V usage is TRBV5-4 and J usage is TRBJ2-1; weak D call: TRBD2 (5 bases). V lost 4 bases and J 4 bases, leaving 12 bases between the germline ends. Germline CDR1 SGHNT, CDR2 YYREEE (reference sequence). This CDR3 comprises 14 residues. As DNA, the CDR3 is TGTGCCAGCAGCGAGCAGCGGTATTACAATGAGCAGTTCTTC. As protein: CASSEQRYYNEQFF. The full variable domain, with the rest looked up from reference TRBV5-4 and TRBJ2-1, is ETGVTQSPTHLIKTRGQQVTLRCSSQSGHNTVSWYQQALGQGPQFIFQYYREEENGRGNFPPRFSGLQFPNYSSELNVNALELDDSALYLCASSEQRYYNEQFFGPGTRLTVL.

This clonotype was counted at least ten times. The chain joins TRBV7-8 to TRBJ2-5; D possibly uses TRBD1 or TRBD2 (5 bases each). The germline V gene has CDR1 SGHVS and CDR2 FQNEAQ. The CDR3 is 14 amino acids. Trimming shortened V by 5 bases and J by 4 bases, and 14 bases separated the two germline ends. Here the CDR3 DNA reads TGTGCCAGCAGCGCCGGGGCTTGGAGAGAGACCCAGTACTTC. The encoded protein is CASSAGAWRETQYF.

This clonotype has at least ten counts. The chain has TRBV7-8 and TRBJ1-5; D is unclear. The V and J ends lost 1 base and 1 base respectively, with 11 bases between them. Germline-derived CDR1 and CDR2 are SGHVS and FQNEAQ. This CDR3 comprises 16 residues. DNA for the CDR3: TGTGCCAGCAGCTTAGTTTTGGGAGAAAGCAATCAGCCCCAGCATTTT. Protein sequence: CASSLVLGESNQPQHF.

Written as DNA, the CDR3 is TGTGCCATCAGTGAGTCCGGGGGGCAAGCTTTCTTT. Amino acid sequence: CAISESGGQAFF. This chain links TRBV10-3 with TRBJ1-1, with D perhaps matching TRBD1 (6 bases). Germline V gene sequence: CDR1 ENHRY, CDR2 SYGVKD. With 0 bases removed from V and 9 bases from J, the gap between germline ends came to 8 bases. CDR3 length equals 12 residues.

CDR3 residues: CASSLYPRGRLTYEQYF. The CDR3 coding sequence is TGTGCCAGCAGCTTATACCCCCGGGGCAGGCTGACCTACGAGCAGTACTTC. This chain connects TRBV7-2 to TRBJ2-7; D tentatively reads TRBD1 or TRBD2 (5 bases each). With 2 bases removed from V and 2 bases from J, the gap between germline ends came to 19 bases. This CDR3 region has 17 residues. Germline V gene sequence: CDR1 SGHTA, CDR2 FQGNSA. The full variable domain, in which reference TRBV7-2 and TRBJ2-7 provide the parts outside the CDR3, is GAGVSQSPSNKVTEKGKDVELRCDPISGHTALYWYRQSLGQGLEFLIYFQGNSAPDKSGLPSDRFSAERTGGSVSTLTIQRTQQEDSAVYLCASSLYPRGRLTYEQYFGPGTRLTVT.

The genes are TRBV5-4 and TRBJ2-1; 16 bases are a match to TRBD2. With 3 bases clipped from V and 7 bases from J, the junction kept 4 bases outside the gene matches. Germline V gene sequence: CDR1 SGHNT, CDR2 YYREEE (reference sequence). The length of the CDR3 is 16 residues. CDR3 protein: CASSSGTSGRGNEQFF. The CDR3 region has the DNA TGTGCCAGCAGCTCCGGGACTAGCGGGAGGGGGAATGAGCAGTTCTTC.

V gene TRBV18 combines with J gene TRBJ1-2, with D unclear. V lost 3 bases and J lost 5, with 10 bases in between. This CDR3 has 13 amino acids. Germline V gene lookup returns CDR1 KGHSH and CDR2 LQKENI. CDR3 sequence (DNA): TGTGCCAGCTCACCTGGGCTGGATTATGGCTACACCTTC. Amino acid sequence: CASSPGLDYGYTF.

The CDR3 spells CASSPGWAPASGRGGSYNEQFF. CDR3 DNA sequence: TGCGCCAGCAGCCCGGGATGGGCCCCGGCTAGCGGGAGAGGGGGCTCCTACAATGAGCAGTTCTTC. J is TRBJ2-1 and V is TRBV4-1; 10 nucleotides line up with TRBD2. In germline, CDR1 is MGHRA, CDR2 YSYEKL. CDR3 length: 22 residues. V lost 4 bases to trimming and J lost 0 bases; unmatched junction nucleotides: 21.

The gene calls are TRBV10-3 and TRBJ2-5; D is possibly TRBD1 (6 bases). Germline lookup yields CDR1 ENHRY and CDR2 SYGVKD. Deletions cut 4 bases from V and 5 bases from J, with 14 bases between. The CDR3 has 14 amino acids. The CDR3 DNA sequence: TGTGCCATCAGTGTGAGTGGGGGCTCGGAGACCCAGTACTTC. Residues: CAISVSGGSETQYF.

The rearrangement links TRBV4-1 to TRBJ2-3; D is unresolved. Trimming took 0 bases from V and 6 from J, leaving 10 bases between them. This CDR3 region has 14 residues. CDR1 and CDR2 (germline): MGHRA, YSYEKL. The CDR3 bases are TGCGCCAGCAGCCAAGATCCCTCTTTCGATACGCAGTATTTT. It encodes CASSQDPSFDTQYF.

The CDR3 sequence: CASSLGTAMSSYNEQFF. For the CDR3, the DNA is TGTGCCAGCAGCTTAGGTACCGCCATGTCCTCCTACAATGAGCAGTTCTTC. The rearrangement uses TRBV11-2 and TRBJ2-1; no clear D gene. Germline CDR1 reads SGHAT; CDR2 reads FQNNGV. This CDR3 region has 17 residues. The V end was cut by 1 base, the J end by 0 bases, with 13 bases between.

This clonotype was observed a handful of times. The chain recombines TRBV10-1 with TRBJ2-7, with TRBD2 as a possible D gene (5 bases). CDR1 is WNHNN, CDR2 SYGVQD, per germline (reference sequence). The CDR3 sequence is 13 residues long. V gave up 4 bases and J gave up 3 bases, with 10 bases separating them. The CDR3 spells CASSVSRGYEQYF. The CDR3 nucleotides read TGCGCCAGCAGTGTAAGCCGGGGCTACGAGCAGTACTTC.

This clonotype was seen many times. This chain joins TRBV6-2 or TRBV6-3 and TRBJ1-1; no clear D gene. The CDR3 is 11 amino acids. The V end lost 4 bases, the J end lost 8 bases, and 8 bases lay between the germline ends. Germline V gene sequence: CDR1 MNHEY, CDR2 SVGEGT. The CDR3: CASSLGSEAFF. Here the CDR3 DNA reads TGTGCCAGCAGTTTGGGATCCGAAGCTTTCTTT.

This clonotype was detected many times. The chain employs TRBV27 and TRBJ2-3; D might be TRBD1 or TRBD2, each matching 5 bases. V was pared by 6 bases and J by 6 bases, with 19 bases between. The V gene's germline CDR1 is MNHEY and CDR2 SMNVEV (reference sequence). The CDR3 extends over 15 amino acids. CDR3 coding DNA: TGTGCCAGCAGCTACTTCGGGACCCCTGGTGATACGCAGTATTTT. It specifies CASSYFGTPGDTQYF.